Listed here are 25 T cell receptor beta chains from one sample, sequenced in a study of beta chain features in type 1 diabetes. Study findings and constraints: Moderate yet significant TCRB CDR3 shortening was seen in Type 1 diabetes patients in all four CD4+ subsets.

Investigators reverse transcribed all isolated RNA, so they sequenced expressed TCRB transcripts. Sequencing was performed with immunoSEQ multiplex PCR; in TCRdb, only in-frame clones are kept and a portion is missing. The sample includes under 300,000 clones, roughly 22% of them seen just once. The antigens these receptors bind are not known. The sample taken for sequencing was naive CD4+ T cells from blood. The receptors originated from a middle-aged woman with type 1 diabetes.

V gene TRBV9 combines with J gene TRBJ1-2, with TRBD1 matching over 7 bases. J lost 3 bases, V lost 3 bases, and 5 bases had no gene match. The CDR3 totals 14 residues. Germline V lookup: CDR1 SGDLS, CDR2 YYNGEE. The chain's CDR3 is CASSGTGADYGYTF. CDR3 in DNA: TGTGCCAGCAGCGGAACAGGGGCGGACTATGGCTACACCTTC.

This clone was picked up a small number of times. V and J are TRBV21-1 and TRBJ2-7; TRBD2, as called in the table, went unchecked against the DNA. TRBV21-1 is labeled a pseudogene. The CDR3 runs to 16 residues. CDR3 amino acids: CASSKDSASGLYEQYF. CDR3 bases: TGTGCCAGCAGCAAAGACTCTGCTAGCGGTTTATACGAGCAGTACTTC.

The V gene is TRBV9, the J gene TRBJ2-1; 10 bases are a match to TRBD2. The junction had 3 bases not matched to a gene; V was cut back by 0 bases and J by 6 bases. Germline CDR1 and CDR2: SGDLS and YYNGEE. The CDR3 contains 15 residues. This CDR3 reads CASSVAGTSVNEQFF. The DNA for the CDR3 is TGTGCCAGCAGCGTAGCCGGGACTAGCGTCAATGAGCAGTTCTTC. Combining the CDR3 with reference TRBV9 and TRBJ2-1 gives the whole variable domain DSGVTQTPKHLITATGQRVTLRCSPRSGDLSVYWYQQSLDQGLQFLIQYYNGEERAKGNILERFSAQQFPDLHSELNLSSLELGDSALYFCASSVAGTSVNEQFFGPGTRLTVL.

This chain uses TRBV18 with TRBJ1-2; 8 bases are shared with TRBD1. Germline loops: CDR1 KGHSH, CDR2 LQKENI. The CDR3 extends over 15 amino acids. With V trimmed by 3 bases and J by 8 bases, 11 bases remained unmatched. This CDR3 is CASSPGTQGASGYTF. The CDR3 DNA reads as TGTGCCAGCTCACCCGGTACCCAGGGGGCGTCGGGCTACACCTTC.

The chain is built from TRBV7-9 and TRBJ2-1, with TRBD2 identical over 9 bases. The ends lost 0 bases at V and 7 bases at J; junction bases unmatched: 13. The CDR3 runs 18 residues. Germline CDR1 SEHNR, CDR2 FQNEAQ (reference sequence). This CDR3 reads CASSLAKASGTFWNEQFF. In DNA form, the CDR3 reads TGTGCCAGCAGCTTAGCGAAGGCTAGCGGGACTTTTTGGAATGAGCAGTTCTTC.

The sample holds a few counts of this clone. V is TRBV7-2 and J is TRBJ2-5; 9 nucleotides line up with TRBD2. CDR1 and CDR2 from the germline V gene are SGHTA and FQGNSA. The V gene end was trimmed by 1 base and the J gene end by 4 bases; junction bases not matched to a gene: 4. The CDR3 loop spans 15 amino acids. The CDR3 here is CASSLVLAGRETQYF. Here the CDR3 DNA reads TGTGCCAGCAGCTTAGTTCTAGCGGGGCGAGAGACCCAGTACTTC.

This clone has only a few counts. The rearrangement uses TRBV29-1 and TRBJ1-1; no reliable D call. The germline V gene encodes CDR1 SQVTM and CDR2 ANQGSEA. Trimming removed 3 bases at V and 1 base at J, with 9 bases between. The CDR3 extends over 13 amino acids. In DNA form, the CDR3 reads TGCAGCGTTGACGGGGTTGGGAACACTGAAGCTTTCTTT. It specifies CSVDGVGNTEAFF.

CDR3 sequence (DNA): TGCAGCGTTGTTAGCGGGAGAAAGTATGAGCAGTTCTTC. It translates to CSVVSGRKYEQFF. The rearrangement uses TRBV29-1 and TRBJ2-1; 9 bases match TRBD2. V was clipped by 4 bases and J by 8 bases; unmatched bases: 6. Germline V gene lookup returns CDR1 SQVTM and CDR2 ANQGSEA. This CDR3 is 13 amino acids long.

This clone was observed a handful of times. The rearrangement joins TRBV7-9 to TRBJ2-1; tentative D call: TRBD2 (5 bases). V shed 4 bases and J shed 6 bases, with 19 bases lying between them. The CDR3 is 16 residues long. Germline CDR1 and CDR2: SEHNR and FQNEAQ (reference sequence). The CDR3 coding sequence is TGTGCCAGCAGCTCTCCCACAACTAGGGTAGGCAATGAGCAGTTCTTC. This gives the protein CASSSPTTRVGNEQFF.

This clone has a handful of counts. This CDR3 reads CASSPGKRSDTDTQYF. Written as DNA, the CDR3 is TGTGCCAGCAGCCCCGGAAAGCGCTCGGACACAGATACGCAGTATTTT. V is TRBV7-9 and J is TRBJ2-3; D is undetermined. Trimming removed 5 bases at V and 2 bases at J, with 17 bases between. Germline values: CDR1 SEHNR, CDR2 FQNEAQ (reference sequence). CDR3 length: 16 amino acids.

The rearrangement uses TRBV28 and TRBJ1-2; D remains unclear. This CDR3 is 12 amino acids long. The V and J ends lost 5 bases and 4 bases respectively, with 8 bases between them. Germline CDR1 reads MDHEN; CDR2 reads SYDVKM. The CDR3, as DNA: TGTGCCAGCAGTCCCACCAGCTATGGCTACACCTTC. Its protein product is CASSPTSYGYTF.

The CDR3 DNA is TGCGCCAGCAGCTTGCCAGGGGCCTACGAGCAGTACTTC. Its protein is CASSLPGAYEQYF. This chain connects TRBV5-1 to TRBJ2-7; TRBD1 might be the D (6 bases). Trimming pared 1 base from V and 2 bases from J, leaving 7 bases between. The CDR3 spans 13 residues. CDR1 is SGHRS and CDR2 is YFSETQ in the germline V gene. Supplemented by reference TRBV5-1 and TRBJ2-7, the full variable domain reads KAGVTQTPRYLIKTRGQQVTLSCSPISGHRSVSWYQQTPGQGLQFLFEYFSETQRNKGNFPGRFSGRQFSNSRSEMNVSTLELGDSALYLCASSLPGAYEQYFGPGTRLTVT.

The J gene is TRBJ1-1, the V gene TRBV27; a possible D gene is TRBD1 (5 bases). V lost 2 bases and J lost 5, with 9 bases in between. Germline V CDR1 and CDR2: MNHEY, SMNVEV (reference sequence). The CDR3 runs to 13 residues. This chain's CDR3 is CASSLRGGTEAFF. The CDR3 coding sequence is TGTGCCAGCAGTTTACGGGGGGGGACTGAAGCTTTCTTT.

The gene calls are TRBV25-1 and TRBJ1-2, with a possible D match to TRBD1 (5 bases). The germline gives CDR1 MGHDK, CDR2 SYGVNS. The V end was cut by 4 bases, the J end by 8 bases, with 11 bases between. CDR3 length: 12 amino acids. This CDR3 is CASSGGGLGYTF. CDR3 bases: TGTGCCAGCAGTGGGGGGGGACTCGGCTACACCTTC.

The chain has TRBV30 and TRBJ1-1; 7 bases fit TRBD1. The trim removed 0 bases at V and 5 bases at J, leaving 9 bases unmatched. Germline-derived CDR1 and CDR2 are GTSNPN and SVGIG (reference sequence). This CDR3 spans 15 amino acids. CDR3 DNA: TGTGCCTGGAGTGTAAGGGGGCCGCGAATTACTGAAGCTTTCTTT. Its protein is CAWSVRGPRITEAFF.

DNA for the CDR3: TGTGCCAGCAGCCGGTCCGTACTGGTTTACGGCTACACCTTC. It codes for CASSRSVLVYGYTF. The chain joins TRBV7-2 to TRBJ1-2; D not certain. This CDR3 spans 14 amino acids. Germline V CDR1 and CDR2: SGHTA, FQGNSA. Trimming removed 5 bases from V and 8 bases from J, with 18 bases in between. The complete variable domain, with remaining parts taken from reference TRBV7-2 and TRBJ1-2, reads GAGVSQSPSNKVTEKGKDVELRCDPISGHTALYWYRQSLGQGLEFLIYFQGNSAPDKSGLPSDRFSAERTGGSVSTLTIQRTQQEDSAVYLCASSRSVLVYGYTFGSGTRLTVV.

In its sample, this clone was seen a few times. This chain joins TRBV10-3 and TRBJ2-7; 7 bases agree with TRBD1. Germline V gives CDR1 ENHRY, CDR2 SYGVKD. The CDR3 runs to 14 residues. V lost 0 bases to trimming and J lost 9 bases; unmatched junction nucleotides: 8. The DNA for the CDR3 is TGTGCCATCAGTGAGTCAGAGAGGGGGCGCGGGCAGTACTTC. It yields the protein CAISESERGRGQYF.

The chain joins TRBV29-1 to TRBJ1-5; 8 bases line up with TRBD1. Germline-derived CDR1 and CDR2 are SQVTM and ANQGSEA. There are 14 residues in the CDR3. V trimming: 6 bases; J trimming: 0 bases; junction bases outside the gene matches: 4. CDR3 sequence reads: CSVADRGSNQPQHF. The CDR3, as DNA: TGCAGCGTCGCAGACAGGGGTAGCAATCAGCCCCAGCATTTT.

This clone was seen a few times. The chain carries TRBV6-5 and TRBJ1-2; 7 nucleotides agree with TRBD1. With 6 bases clipped from V and 6 bases from J, the junction kept 7 bases outside the gene matches. Germline V CDR1 and CDR2: MNHEY, SVGAGI. CDR3 size: 13 residues. The chain's CDR3 is CASSLRQGHGYTF. DNA for the CDR3: TGTGCCAGCAGCCTCCGACAGGGCCATGGCTACACCTTC.

V is TRBV7-9 and J is TRBJ1-2, with D possibly matching TRBD1 (6 bases). Germline V lookup: CDR1 SEHNR, CDR2 FQNEAQ (reference sequence). V lost 11 bases and J 8 bases, leaving 27 bases between the germline ends. CDR3 length: 15 amino acids. Here the CDR3 DNA reads TGTGCCTTCGCTAAGGGGGTCGATTTAAGCTGGGGCTACACCTTC. Residues: CAFAKGVDLSWGYTF. Variable domain in full (rest from reference TRBV7-9 and TRBJ1-2): DTGVSQNPRHKITKRGQNVTFRCDPISEHNRLYWYRQTLGQGPEFLTYFQNEAQLEKSRLLSDRFSAERPKGSFSTLEIQRTEQGDSAMYLCAFAKGVDLSWGYTFGSGTRLTVV.

To note about this clone: Within the sample, other DNA sequences also encode this same CDR3. This chain joins TRBV5-1 and TRBJ1-1, with D perhaps TRBD1 (6 bases). This CDR3 region has 14 residues. The germline gives CDR1 SGHRS, CDR2 YFSETQ. V dropped 1 base and J dropped 1 base, with 8 bases sitting between them. CDR3 bases: TGCGCCAGCAGCTTGCAGGGGCGGAACACTGAAGCTTTCTTT. As protein: CASSLQGRNTEAFF.

The chain recombines TRBV4-1 with TRBJ2-1; TRBD2 agrees at 11 bases. The germline gives CDR1 MGHRA, CDR2 YSYEKL. The V gene end was trimmed by 2 bases and the J gene end by 0 bases; junction bases not matched to a gene: 6. The CDR3 is 18 amino acids. The CDR3 protein is CASSQTLAGASSYNEQFF. In DNA form, the CDR3 reads TGCGCCAGCAGCCAAACACTAGCGGGGGCAAGCTCCTACAATGAGCAGTTCTTC.

This clone was seen more than once but under ten times. The chain recombines TRBV30 with TRBJ2-1; D gene ambiguous. The V end lost 8 bases, the J end lost 0 bases, and 11 bases lay between the germline ends. Germline CDR1 and CDR2: GTSNPN and SVGIG (reference sequence). This CDR3 is 13 amino acids long. CDR3 loop: CALDSFSYNEQFF. CDR3 nucleotides: TGTGCCCTCGACTCGTTCTCCTACAATGAGCAGTTCTTC.

This clone was seen a few times. The chain joins TRBV2 to TRBJ2-1, with TRBD1 as a possible D gene (6 bases). The V gene's germline CDR1 is SNHLY and CDR2 FYNNEI. The CDR3 runs 14 residues. The V gene lost 4 bases and the J gene lost 8 bases, with 15 bases spanning the gap. The CDR3 DNA follows: TGTGCCAGCAGTGTAGGGGGAGAAAGTCATGAGCAGTTCTTC. As protein: CASSVGGESHEQFF.

The chain has TRBV7-3 and TRBJ2-1; TRBD2 matches at 14 bases. The CDR3 spans 15 residues. Germline CDR1 and CDR2: SGHTA and FQGTGA. V dropped 6 bases and J dropped 9; count of bases not matched to a gene: 7. CDR3 loop: CASRAGTSGRSEQFF. The DNA of the CDR3 is TGTGCCAGCAGAGCTGGGACTAGCGGGAGATCTGAGCAGTTCTTC.